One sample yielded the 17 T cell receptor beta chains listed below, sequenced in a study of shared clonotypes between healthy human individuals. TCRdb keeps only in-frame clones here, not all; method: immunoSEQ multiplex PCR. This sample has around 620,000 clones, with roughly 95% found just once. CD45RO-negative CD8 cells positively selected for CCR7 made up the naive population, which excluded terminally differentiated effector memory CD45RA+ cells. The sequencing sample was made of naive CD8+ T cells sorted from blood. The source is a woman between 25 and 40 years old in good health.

Here the CDR3 reads CASSLVAAIYEQYF. CDR3 DNA sequence: TGTGCCAGCAGCTTAGTTGCAGCTATCTACGAGCAGTACTTC. The V gene is TRBV7-2, the J gene TRBJ2-7; D remains ambiguous. The CDR3 totals 14 residues. Trimming cost V 1 base and J 3 bases, with 10 bases left between them. Germline V gene sequence: CDR1 SGHTA, CDR2 FQGNSA.

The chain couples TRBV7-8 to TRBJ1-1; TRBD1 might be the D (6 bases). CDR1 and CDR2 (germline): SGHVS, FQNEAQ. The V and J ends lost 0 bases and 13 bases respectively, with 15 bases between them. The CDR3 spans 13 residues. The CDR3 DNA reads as TGTGCCAGCAGCTTAGCTGGGGGCGGAAATAGTTTCTTT. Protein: CASSLAGGGNSFF.

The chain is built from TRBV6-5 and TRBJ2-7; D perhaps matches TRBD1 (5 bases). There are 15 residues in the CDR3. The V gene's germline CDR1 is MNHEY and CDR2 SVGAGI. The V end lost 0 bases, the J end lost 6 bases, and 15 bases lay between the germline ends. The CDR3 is CASSYSKYQGSEQYF. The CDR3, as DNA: TGTGCCAGCAGTTACTCGAAGTATCAGGGTTCCGAGCAGTACTTC.

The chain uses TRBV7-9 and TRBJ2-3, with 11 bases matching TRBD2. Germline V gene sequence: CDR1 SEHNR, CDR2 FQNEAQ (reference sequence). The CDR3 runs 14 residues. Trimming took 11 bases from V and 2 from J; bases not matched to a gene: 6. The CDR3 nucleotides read TGTGCCGGGCTGGGACTAGCGGACACAGATACGCAGTATTTT. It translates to CAGLGLADTDTQYF.

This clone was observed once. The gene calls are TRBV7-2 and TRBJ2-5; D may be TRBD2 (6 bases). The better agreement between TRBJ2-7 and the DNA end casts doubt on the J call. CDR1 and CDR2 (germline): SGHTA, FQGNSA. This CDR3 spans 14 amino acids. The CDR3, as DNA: TGTGCCAGCAGCTCTTCGGGGGTGGCACACGAGCAGTACTTC. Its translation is CASSSSGVAHEQYF.

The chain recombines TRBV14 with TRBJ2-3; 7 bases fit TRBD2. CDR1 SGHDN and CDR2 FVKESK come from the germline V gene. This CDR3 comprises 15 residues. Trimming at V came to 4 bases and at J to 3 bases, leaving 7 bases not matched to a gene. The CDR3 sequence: CASSLVAGVTDTQYF. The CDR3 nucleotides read TGTGCCAGCAGCCTAGTTGCGGGAGTTACAGATACGCAGTATTTT.

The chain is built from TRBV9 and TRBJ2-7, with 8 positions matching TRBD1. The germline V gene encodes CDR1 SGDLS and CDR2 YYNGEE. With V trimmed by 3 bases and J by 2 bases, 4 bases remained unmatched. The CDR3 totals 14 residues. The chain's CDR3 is CASSGDRGAYEQYF. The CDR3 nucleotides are TGTGCCAGCAGCGGAGACAGGGGAGCCTACGAGCAGTACTTC.

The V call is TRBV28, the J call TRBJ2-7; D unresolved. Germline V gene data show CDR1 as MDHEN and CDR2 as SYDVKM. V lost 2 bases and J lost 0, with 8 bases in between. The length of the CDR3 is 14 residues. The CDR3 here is CASSLAGHSYEQYF. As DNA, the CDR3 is TGTGCCAGCAGTTTAGCCGGTCACTCCTACGAGCAGTACTTC.

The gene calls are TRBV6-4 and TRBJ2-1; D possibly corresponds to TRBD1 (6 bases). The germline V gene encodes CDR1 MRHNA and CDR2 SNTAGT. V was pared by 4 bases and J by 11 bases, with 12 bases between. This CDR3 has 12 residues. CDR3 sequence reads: CASSGNRAQQFF. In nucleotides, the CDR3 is TGTGCCAGCAGTGGAAACAGGGCCCAGCAGTTCTTC.

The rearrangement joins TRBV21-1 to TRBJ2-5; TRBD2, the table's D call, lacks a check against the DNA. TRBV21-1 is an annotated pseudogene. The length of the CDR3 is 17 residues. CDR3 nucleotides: TGTGCCAAGGGGACAGTAAGGACTAGCGGGTACCAAGAGACCCAGTACTTC. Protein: CAKGTVRTSGYQETQYF.

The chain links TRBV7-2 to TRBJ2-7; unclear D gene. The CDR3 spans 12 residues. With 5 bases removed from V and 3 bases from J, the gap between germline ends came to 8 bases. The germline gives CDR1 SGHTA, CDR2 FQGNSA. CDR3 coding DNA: TGTGCCAGCAGCCCGGGTGACTACGAGCAGTACTTC. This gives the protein CASSPGDYEQYF.

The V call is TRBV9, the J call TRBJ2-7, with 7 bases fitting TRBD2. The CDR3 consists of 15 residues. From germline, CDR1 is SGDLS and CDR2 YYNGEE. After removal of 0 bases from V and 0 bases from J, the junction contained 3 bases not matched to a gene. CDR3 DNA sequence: TGTGCCAGCAGCGTAGCGGCTAGCGGCTCCTACGAGCAGTACTTC. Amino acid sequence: CASSVAASGSYEQYF.

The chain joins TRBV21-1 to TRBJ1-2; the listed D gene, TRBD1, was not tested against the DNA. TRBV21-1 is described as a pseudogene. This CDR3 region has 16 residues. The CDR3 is CASSKETGGTNYGYTF. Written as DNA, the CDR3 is TGTGCCAGCAGCAAAGAAACAGGGGGAACGAACTATGGCTACACCTTC.

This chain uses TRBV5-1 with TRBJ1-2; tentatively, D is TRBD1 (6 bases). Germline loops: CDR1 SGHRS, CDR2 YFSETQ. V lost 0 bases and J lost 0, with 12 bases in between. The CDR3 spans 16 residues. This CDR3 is CASSLASGQSNYGYTF. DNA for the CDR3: TGCGCCAGCAGCTTGGCCTCGGGACAATCTAACTATGGCTACACCTTC.

CDR3 protein: CASSLTGGDGNEKLFF. DNA for the CDR3: TGTGCCAGCAGCTTAACCGGGGGCGACGGTAATGAAAAACTGTTTTTT. The chain combines TRBV7-8 with TRBJ1-4; D might be TRBD1 (6 bases). This CDR3 has 16 amino acids. Per the germline V gene, CDR1 is SGHVS and CDR2 is FQNEAQ. The germline V and J ends were trimmed by 2 bases and 4 bases, with 14 bases remaining between them.

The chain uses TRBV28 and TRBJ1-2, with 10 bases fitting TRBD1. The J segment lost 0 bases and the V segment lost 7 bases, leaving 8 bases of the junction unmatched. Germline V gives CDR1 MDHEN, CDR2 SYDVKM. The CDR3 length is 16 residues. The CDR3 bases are TGTGCCAGCAATATTCGACAGGGGGCTACTAACTATGGCTACACCTTC. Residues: CASNIRQGATNYGYTF.

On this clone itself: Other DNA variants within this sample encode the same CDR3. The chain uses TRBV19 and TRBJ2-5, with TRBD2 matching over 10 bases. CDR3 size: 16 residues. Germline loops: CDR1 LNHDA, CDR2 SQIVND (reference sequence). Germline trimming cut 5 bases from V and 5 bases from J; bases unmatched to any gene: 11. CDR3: CASSSLPLAGVETQYF. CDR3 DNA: TGTGCCAGTAGTTCACTTCCTCTAGCGGGAGTGGAGACCCAGTACTTC.